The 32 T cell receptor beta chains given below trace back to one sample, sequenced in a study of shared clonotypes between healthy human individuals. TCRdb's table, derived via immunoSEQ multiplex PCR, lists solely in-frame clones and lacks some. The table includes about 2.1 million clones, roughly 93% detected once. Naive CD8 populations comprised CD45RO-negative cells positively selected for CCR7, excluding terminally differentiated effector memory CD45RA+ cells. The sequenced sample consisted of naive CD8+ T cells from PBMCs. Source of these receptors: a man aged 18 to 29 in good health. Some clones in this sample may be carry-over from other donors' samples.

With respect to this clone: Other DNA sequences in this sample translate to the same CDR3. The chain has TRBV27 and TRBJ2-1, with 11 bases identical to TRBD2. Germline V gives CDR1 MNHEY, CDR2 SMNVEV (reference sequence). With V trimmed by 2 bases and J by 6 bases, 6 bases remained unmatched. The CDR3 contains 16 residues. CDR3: CASSLILAGGPNEQFF. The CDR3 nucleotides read TGTGCCAGCAGTTTAATATTAGCGGGAGGGCCCAATGAGCAGTTCTTC.

The CDR3 nucleotides are TGTGCAAGTCGACGAACCGGACAGGGGAGGGGCGTGGGGCTGTTTTTT. Its protein is CASRRTGQGRGVGLFF. V and J are TRBV12-2 and TRBJ2-2; the table's D call of TRBD1 was not tested on the DNA. TRBV12-2 is listed as a pseudogene. The CDR3 spans 16 residues.

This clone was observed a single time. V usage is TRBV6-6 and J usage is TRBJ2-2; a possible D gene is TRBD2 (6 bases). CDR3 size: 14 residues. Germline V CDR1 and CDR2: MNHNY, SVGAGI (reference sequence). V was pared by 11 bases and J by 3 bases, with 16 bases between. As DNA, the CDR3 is TGTGCCGGGGGGACGGGGACCCACACCGGGGAGCTGTTTTTT. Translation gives CAGGTGTHTGELFF.

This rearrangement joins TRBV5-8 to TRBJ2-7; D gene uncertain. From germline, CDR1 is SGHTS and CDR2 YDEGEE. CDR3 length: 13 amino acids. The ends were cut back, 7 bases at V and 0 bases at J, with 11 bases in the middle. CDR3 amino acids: CASEASTSYEQYF. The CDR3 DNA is TGTGCCAGCGAGGCTTCTACCTCCTACGAGCAGTACTTC.

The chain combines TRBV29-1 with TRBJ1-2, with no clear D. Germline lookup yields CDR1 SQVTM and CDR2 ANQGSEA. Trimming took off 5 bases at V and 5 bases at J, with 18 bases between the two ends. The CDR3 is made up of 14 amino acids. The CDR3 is CSVLSLDLPYGYTF. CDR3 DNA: TGCAGCGTTCTATCCTTGGATCTGCCTTATGGCTACACCTTC.

DNA of the CDR3: TGTGCCAGTAGTATCGGCGACAGGAAGGATCAGCCCCAGCATTTT. This translates into CASSIGDRKDQPQHF. The gene calls are TRBV19 and TRBJ1-5; possible D gene TRBD1, 6 bases. V lost 3 bases, J lost 5 bases, and 14 bases lay in between. This CDR3 is 15 amino acids long. CDR1 is LNHDA, CDR2 SQIVND, per germline (reference sequence).

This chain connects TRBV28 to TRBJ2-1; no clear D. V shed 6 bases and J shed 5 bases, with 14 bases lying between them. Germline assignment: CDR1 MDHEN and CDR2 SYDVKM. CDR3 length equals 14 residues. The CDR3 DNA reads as TGTGCCAGCAGGATCCCTTTAGAGAACAATGAGCAGTTCTTC. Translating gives CASRIPLENNEQFF.

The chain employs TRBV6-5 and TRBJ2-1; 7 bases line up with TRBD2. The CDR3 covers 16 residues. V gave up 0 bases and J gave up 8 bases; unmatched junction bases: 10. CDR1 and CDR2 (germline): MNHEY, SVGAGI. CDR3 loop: CASSYSWRESVDEQFF. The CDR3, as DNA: TGTGCCAGCAGTTACTCGTGGCGGGAGAGCGTGGATGAGCAGTTCTTC.

This CDR3 reads CASSWTVYEQYF. CDR3 DNA sequence: TGTGCCAGCAGTTGGACGGTCTACGAGCAGTACTTC. The V and J genes are TRBV6-6 and TRBJ2-7; D is undetermined. This CDR3 spans 12 amino acids. Trimming cost V 4 bases and J 3 bases, with 7 bases left between them. The germline gives CDR1 MNHNY, CDR2 SVGAGI (reference sequence).

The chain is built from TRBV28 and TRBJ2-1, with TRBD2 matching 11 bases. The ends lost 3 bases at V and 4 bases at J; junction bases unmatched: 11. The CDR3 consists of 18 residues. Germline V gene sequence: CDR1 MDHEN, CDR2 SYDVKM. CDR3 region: CASSLPLRTSGWYNEQFF. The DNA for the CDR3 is TGTGCCAGCAGTTTGCCTCTTCGGACTAGCGGGTGGTACAATGAGCAGTTCTTC. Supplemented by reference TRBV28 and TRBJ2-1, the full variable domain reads DVKVTQSSRYLVKRTGEKVFLECVQDMDHENMFWYRQDPGLGLRLIYFSYDVKMKEKGDIPEGYSVSREKKERFSLILESASTNQTSMYLCASSLPLRTSGWYNEQFFGPGTRLTVL.

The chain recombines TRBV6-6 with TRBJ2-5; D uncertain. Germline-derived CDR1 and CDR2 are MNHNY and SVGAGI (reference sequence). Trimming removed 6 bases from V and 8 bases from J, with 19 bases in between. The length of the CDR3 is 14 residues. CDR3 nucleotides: TGTGCCAGCAGCCCAACCGGGTCCCTAGAAACCCAGTACTTC. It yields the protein CASSPTGSLETQYF.

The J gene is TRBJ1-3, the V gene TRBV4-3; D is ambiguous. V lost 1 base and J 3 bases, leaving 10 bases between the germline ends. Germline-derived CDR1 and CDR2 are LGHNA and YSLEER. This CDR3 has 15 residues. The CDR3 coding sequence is TGCGCCAGCAGCCAAGGATGGGGAGGTGGAAACACCATATATTTT. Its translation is CASSQGWGGGNTIYF.

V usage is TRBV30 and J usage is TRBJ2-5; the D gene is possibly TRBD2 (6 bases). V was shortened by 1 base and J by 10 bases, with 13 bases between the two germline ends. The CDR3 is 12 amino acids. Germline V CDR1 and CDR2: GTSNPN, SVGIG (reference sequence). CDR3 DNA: TGTGCCTGGAGTGAGGTCGGCGGGGACCAGTACTTC. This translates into CAWSEVGGDQYF. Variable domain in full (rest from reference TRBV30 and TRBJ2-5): SQTIHQWPATLVQPVGSPLSLECTVEGTSNPNLYWYRQAAGRGLQLLFYSVGIGQISSEVPQNLSASRPQDRQFILSSKKLLLSDSGFYLCAWSEVGGDQYFGPGTRLLVL.

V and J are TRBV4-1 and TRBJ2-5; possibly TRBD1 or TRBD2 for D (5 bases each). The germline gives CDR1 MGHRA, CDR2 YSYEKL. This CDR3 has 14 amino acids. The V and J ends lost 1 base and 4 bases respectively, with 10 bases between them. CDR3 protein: CASSQVEGPETQYF. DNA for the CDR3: TGCGCCAGCAGCCAAGTCGAGGGGCCAGAGACCCAGTACTTC.

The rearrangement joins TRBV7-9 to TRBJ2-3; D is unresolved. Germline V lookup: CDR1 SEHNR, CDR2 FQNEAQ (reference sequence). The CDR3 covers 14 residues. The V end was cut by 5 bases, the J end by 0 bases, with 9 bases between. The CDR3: CASSATISTDTQYF. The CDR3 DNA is TGTGCCAGCAGCGCTACTATAAGCACAGATACGCAGTATTTT.

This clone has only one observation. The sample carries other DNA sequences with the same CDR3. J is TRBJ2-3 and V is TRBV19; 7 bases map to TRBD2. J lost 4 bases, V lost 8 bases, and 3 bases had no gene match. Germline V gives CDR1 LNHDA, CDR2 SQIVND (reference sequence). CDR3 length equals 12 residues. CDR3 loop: CASSTSPDTQYF. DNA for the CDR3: TGTGCCAGTTCGACTAGCCCAGATACGCAGTATTTT.

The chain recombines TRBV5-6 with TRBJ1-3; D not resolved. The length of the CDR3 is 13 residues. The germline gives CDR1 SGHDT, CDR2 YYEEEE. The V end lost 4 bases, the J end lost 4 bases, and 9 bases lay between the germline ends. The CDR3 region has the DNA TGTGCCAGCAGCCTGAGCCAAGGAAACACCATATATTTT. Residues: CASSLSQGNTIYF.

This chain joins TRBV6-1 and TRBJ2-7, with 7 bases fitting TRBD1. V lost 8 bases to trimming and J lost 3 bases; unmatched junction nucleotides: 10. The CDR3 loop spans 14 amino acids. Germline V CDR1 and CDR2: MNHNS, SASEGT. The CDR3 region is CASDRVFLSYEQYF. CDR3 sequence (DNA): TGTGCCAGCGACAGGGTTTTTCTTAGCTACGAGCAGTACTTC.

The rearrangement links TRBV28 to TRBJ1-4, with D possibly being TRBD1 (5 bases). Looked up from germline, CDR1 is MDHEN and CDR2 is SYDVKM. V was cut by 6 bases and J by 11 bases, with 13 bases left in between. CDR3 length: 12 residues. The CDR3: CASSPGWGKLFF. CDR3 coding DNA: TGTGCCAGCAGCCCGGGTTGGGGGAAACTGTTTTTT.

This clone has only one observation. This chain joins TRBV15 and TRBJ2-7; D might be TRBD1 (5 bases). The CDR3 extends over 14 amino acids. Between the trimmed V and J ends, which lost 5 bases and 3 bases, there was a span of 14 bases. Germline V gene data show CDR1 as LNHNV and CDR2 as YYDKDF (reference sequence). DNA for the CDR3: TGTGCCACCAGCTTGGGCAGGGTCGGCTACGAGCAGTACTTC. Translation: CATSLGRVGYEQYF. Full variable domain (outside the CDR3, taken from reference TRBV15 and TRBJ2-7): DAMVIQNPRYQVTQFGKPVTLSCSQTLNHNVMYWYQQKSSQAPKLLFHYYDKDFNNEADTPDNFQSRRPNTSFCFLDIRSPGLGDTAMYLCATSLGRVGYEQYFGPGTRLTVT.

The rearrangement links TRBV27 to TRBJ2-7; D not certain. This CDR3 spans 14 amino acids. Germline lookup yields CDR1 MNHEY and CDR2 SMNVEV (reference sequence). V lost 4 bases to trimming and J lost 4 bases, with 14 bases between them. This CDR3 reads CASSSLTRMYEQYF. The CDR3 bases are TGTGCCAGCAGTTCCCTAACCAGGATGTACGAGCAGTACTTC.

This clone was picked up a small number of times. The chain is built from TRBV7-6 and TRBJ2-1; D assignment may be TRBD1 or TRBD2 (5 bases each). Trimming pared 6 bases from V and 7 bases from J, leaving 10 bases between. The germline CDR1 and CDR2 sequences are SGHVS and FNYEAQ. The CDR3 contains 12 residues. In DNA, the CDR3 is TGTGCCAGCAGTTTCTGGGGGAATGAGCAGTTCTTC. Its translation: CASSFWGNEQFF. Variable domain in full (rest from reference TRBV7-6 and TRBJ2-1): GAGVSQSPRYKVTKRGQDVALRCDPISGHVSLYWYRQALGQGPEFLTYFNYEAQQDKSGLPNDRFSAERPEGSISTLTIQRTEQRDSAMYRCASSFWGNEQFFGPGTRLTVL.

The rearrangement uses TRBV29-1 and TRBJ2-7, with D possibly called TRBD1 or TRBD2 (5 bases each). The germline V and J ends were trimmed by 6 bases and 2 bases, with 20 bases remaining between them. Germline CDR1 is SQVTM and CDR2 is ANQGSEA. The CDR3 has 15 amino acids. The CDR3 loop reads CSVPRDPLSPYEQYF. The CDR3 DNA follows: TGCAGCGTCCCCCGGGACCCCCTTTCCCCCTACGAGCAGTACTTC.

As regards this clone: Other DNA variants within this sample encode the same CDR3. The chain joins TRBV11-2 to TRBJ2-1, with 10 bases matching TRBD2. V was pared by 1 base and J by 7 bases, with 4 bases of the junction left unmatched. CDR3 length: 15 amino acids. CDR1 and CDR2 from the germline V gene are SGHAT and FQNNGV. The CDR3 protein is CASSLGLAGENEQFF. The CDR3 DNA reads TGTGCCAGCAGCTTAGGACTAGCGGGTGAGAATGAGCAGTTCTTC. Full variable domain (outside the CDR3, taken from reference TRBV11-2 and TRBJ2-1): EAGVAQSPRYKIIEKRQSVAFWCNPISGHATLYWYQQILGQGPKLLIQFQNNGVVDDSQLPKDRFSAERLKGVDSTLKIQPAKLEDSAVYLCASSLGLAGENEQFFGPGTRLTVL.

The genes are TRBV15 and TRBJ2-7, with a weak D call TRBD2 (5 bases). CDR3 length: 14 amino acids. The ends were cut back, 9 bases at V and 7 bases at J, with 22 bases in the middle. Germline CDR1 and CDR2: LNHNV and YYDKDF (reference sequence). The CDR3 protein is CATAMDSEPLEQYF. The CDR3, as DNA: TGTGCCACGGCCATGGACTCAGAACCCCTGGAGCAGTACTTC. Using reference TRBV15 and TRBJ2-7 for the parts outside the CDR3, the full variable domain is DAMVIQNPRYQVTQFGKPVTLSCSQTLNHNVMYWYQQKSSQAPKLLFHYYDKDFNNEADTPDNFQSRRPNTSFCFLDIRSPGLGDTAMYLCATAMDSEPLEQYFGPGTRLTVT.

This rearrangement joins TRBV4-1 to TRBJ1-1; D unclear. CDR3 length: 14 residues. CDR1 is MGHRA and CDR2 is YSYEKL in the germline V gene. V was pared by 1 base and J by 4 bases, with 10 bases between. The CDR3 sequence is CASSQGRSFTEAFF. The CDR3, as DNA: TGCGCCAGCAGCCAAGGTCGCTCCTTCACTGAAGCTTTCTTT.

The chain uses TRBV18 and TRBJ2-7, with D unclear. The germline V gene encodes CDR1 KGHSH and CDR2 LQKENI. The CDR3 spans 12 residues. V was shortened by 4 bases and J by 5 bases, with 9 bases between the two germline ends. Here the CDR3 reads CASSQLNDEQYF. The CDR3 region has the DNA TGTGCCAGCTCACAACTGAACGACGAGCAGTACTTC.

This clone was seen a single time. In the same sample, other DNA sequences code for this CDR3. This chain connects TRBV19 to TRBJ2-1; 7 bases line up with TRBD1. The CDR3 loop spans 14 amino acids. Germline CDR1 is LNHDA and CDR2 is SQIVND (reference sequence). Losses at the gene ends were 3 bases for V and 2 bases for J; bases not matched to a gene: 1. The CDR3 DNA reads TGTGCCAGTAGTATGACAGGGCCCTACAATGAGCAGTTCTTC. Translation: CASSMTGPYNEQFF. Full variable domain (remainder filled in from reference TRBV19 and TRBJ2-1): DGGITQSPKYLFRKEGQNVTLSCEQNLNHDAMYWYRQDPGQGLRLIYYSQIVNDFQKGDIAEGYSVSREKKESFPLTVTSAQKNPTAFYLCASSMTGPYNEQFFGPGTRLTVL.

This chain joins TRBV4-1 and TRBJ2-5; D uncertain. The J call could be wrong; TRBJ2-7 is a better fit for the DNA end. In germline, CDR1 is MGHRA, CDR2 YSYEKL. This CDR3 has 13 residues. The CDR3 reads CASSDGYSYEQYF. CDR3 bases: TGCGCCAGCAGCGACGGATACTCCTACGAGCAGTACTTC.

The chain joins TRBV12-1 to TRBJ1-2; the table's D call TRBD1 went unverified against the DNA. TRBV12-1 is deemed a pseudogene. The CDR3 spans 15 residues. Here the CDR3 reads CASSFGALGSYGYTF. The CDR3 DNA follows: TGTGCCAGCAGCTTTGGGGCCCTGGGTAGCTATGGCTACACCTTC.

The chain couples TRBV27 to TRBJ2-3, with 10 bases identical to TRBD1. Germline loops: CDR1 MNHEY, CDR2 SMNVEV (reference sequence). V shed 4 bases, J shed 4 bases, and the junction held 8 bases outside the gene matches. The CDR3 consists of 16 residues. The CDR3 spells CASSSLRTGGPDTQYF. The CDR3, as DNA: TGTGCCAGCAGTTCACTTAGGACAGGGGGGCCAGATACGCAGTATTTT.

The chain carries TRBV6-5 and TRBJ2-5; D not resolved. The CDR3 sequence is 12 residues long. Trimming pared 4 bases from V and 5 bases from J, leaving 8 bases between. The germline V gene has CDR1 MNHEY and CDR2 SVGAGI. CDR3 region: CASSSPRETQYF. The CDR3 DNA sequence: TGTGCCAGCAGTTCCCCGAGGGAGACCCAGTACTTC.